This T cell receptor (beta chain) was sequenced during a study of shared clonotypes between healthy human individuals. Germline loops: CDR1 MNHEY, CDR2 SVGAGI. The CDR3 totals 14 residues. V was pared by 6 bases and J by 0 bases, with 9 bases between. The assay used deep level. Assay: immunoSEQ multiplex PCR; the TCRdb copy retains only in-frame clones and omits some. The sample holds about 2 million clones; approximately 95% are singletons and the top ten take under 0.15%. The receptor comes from a man between 18 and 29 years old in good health. The source material was naive CD4+ T cells sorted from blood. Indicated subset: CD45RA+ positively selected. The chain recombines TRBV6-5 with TRBJ1-3, with D maybe TRBD1 (5 bases). Here the CDR3 reads CASRQGLSGNTIYF. DNA of the CDR3: TGTGCCAGCAGGCAGGGCCTCTCTGGAAACACCATATATTTT.